One and the same sample provided the 10 T cell receptor beta chains below, sequenced in a study of shared clonotypes between healthy human individuals. TCRdb keeps only in-frame clones here, not all; method: immunoSEQ multiplex PCR. The sample holds about 660,000 clones, 74% seen once. Sequencing used memory CD4+ T cells sorted from blood. The sample's subset: CD45RA-negative fraction. These receptors were taken from a woman in her twenties or thirties in good health.

The chain uses TRBV9 and TRBJ2-7, with D perhaps matching TRBD1 (6 bases). The CDR3 runs 15 residues. CDR1 and CDR2 from the germline V gene are SGDLS and YYNGEE. The V end was cut by 4 bases, the J end by 3 bases, with 17 bases between. CDR3: CASSPGDTTLYEQYF. DNA of the CDR3: TGTGCCAGCAGCCCAGGGGACACAACCCTCTACGAGCAGTACTTC. The variable domain in full, completed from reference TRBV9 and TRBJ2-7, reads DSGVTQTPKHLITATGQRVTLRCSPRSGDLSVYWYQQSLDQGLQFLIQYYNGEERAKGNILERFSAQQFPDLHSELNLSSLELGDSALYFCASSPGDTTLYEQYFGPGTRLTVT.

In nucleotides, the CDR3 is TGTGCCAGCAGCCGGACTAGCGGGAATAATGAGCAGTTCTTC. Protein product: CASSRTSGNNEQFF. This chain joins TRBV7-3 and TRBJ2-1; 12 nucleotides agree with TRBD2. Germline CDR1 SGHTA, CDR2 FQGTGA. The junction had 3 bases not matched to a gene; V was cut back by 5 bases and J by 7 bases. This CDR3 has 14 amino acids.

Here the CDR3 DNA reads TGTGCCAGCAACGTAGGTTCGGCAGACAGGAATGAGCAGTTCTTC. Encoded protein: CASNVGSADRNEQFF. V is TRBV6-5 and J is TRBJ2-1, with D perhaps matching TRBD1 (6 bases). V lost 7 bases and J lost 7, with 20 bases in between. Looked up from germline, CDR1 is MNHEY and CDR2 is SVGAGI. The CDR3 length is 15 residues.

The chain couples TRBV19 to TRBJ2-2, with TRBD2 matching 8 bases. The germline V gene has CDR1 LNHDA and CDR2 SQIVND (reference sequence). Losses at the gene ends were 9 bases for V and 0 bases for J; bases not matched to a gene: 6. CDR3 size: 15 residues. CDR3 in DNA: TGTGCCAGGGCGGGGGGCGATACGAACACCGGGGAGCTGTTTTTT. It is translated as CARAGGDTNTGELFF.

CDR3 protein: CASSLLGQGGEKLFF. The CDR3 coding sequence is TGTGCCAGCAGCTTACTAGGACAGGGCGGCGAAAAACTGTTTTTT. The chain links TRBV7-9 to TRBJ1-4; 8 bases map to TRBD1. This CDR3 comprises 15 residues. V lost 2 bases, J lost 8 bases, and 7 bases stayed unmatched. The V gene's germline CDR1 is SEHNR and CDR2 FQNEAQ (reference sequence).

The CDR3 reads CASSLDPRYEQYF. Here the CDR3 DNA reads TGTGCCAGCAGCTTAGATCCCCGTTACGAGCAGTACTTC. The rearrangement uses TRBV7-6 and TRBJ2-7; D is undetermined. The CDR3 runs 13 residues. Germline V gene data show CDR1 as SGHVS and CDR2 as FNYEAQ. V was trimmed by 1 base and J by 4 bases, leaving 8 bases between them. The variable domain in full, completed from reference TRBV7-6 and TRBJ2-7, reads GAGVSQSPRYKVTKRGQDVALRCDPISGHVSLYWYRQALGQGPEFLTYFNYEAQQDKSGLPNDRFSAERPEGSISTLTIQRTEQRDSAMYRCASSLDPRYEQYFGPGTRLTVT.

The chain joins TRBV5-1 to TRBJ1-4; D remains unclear. The CDR3 sequence is 16 residues long. CDR1 is SGHRS and CDR2 is YFSETQ in the germline V gene. V was pared by 4 bases and J by 3 bases, with 16 bases between. The CDR3 here is CASSPEQWRSNEKLFF. The CDR3 DNA is TGCGCCAGCAGCCCCGAACAATGGCGATCTAATGAAAAACTGTTTTTT.

This clone was seen just once. The rearrangement links TRBV28 to TRBJ1-1; a weak D match, TRBD1 (5 bases). CDR1 MDHEN and CDR2 SYDVKM come from the germline V gene. Trimming pared 1 base from V and 11 bases from J, leaving 14 bases between. The CDR3 has 13 amino acids. The DNA for the CDR3 is TGTGCCAGCAGTTTATTCCCCCCAGGGATGGCTTTCTTT. Amino acids: CASSLFPPGMAFF.

This chain links TRBV6-6 with TRBJ2-7, with TRBD2 matching 8 bases. The CDR3 is 13 residues long. V gave up 5 bases and J gave up 3 bases; unmatched junction bases: 3. The V gene's germline CDR1 is MNHNY and CDR2 SVGAGI (reference sequence). This CDR3 is CASSSGSYYEQYF. The CDR3 DNA follows: TGTGCCAGCAGTAGCGGGAGCTACTACGAGCAGTACTTC.

The chain is built from TRBV7-9 and TRBJ1-2; D is perhaps TRBD1 (6 bases). CDR1 and CDR2 from the germline V gene are SEHNR and FQNEAQ (reference sequence). Trimming removed 5 bases from V and 6 bases from J, with 13 bases in between. The CDR3 contains 13 residues. The CDR3 DNA follows: TGTGCCAGCAGCAAACAGGGAGGCGATGGCTACACCTTC. It yields the protein CASSKQGGDGYTF.